These 6 T cell receptor beta chains share one sample of origin, sequenced in a study of blood T cell repertoires in COVID-19. The repertoire was sequenced with immunoSEQ multiplex PCR; TCRdb's copy has only in-frame clones and lacks some. This table holds fewer than 200,000 clones, about 83% found once. Sequenced material: peripheral blood. Receptors originate from a man in his forties who had recovered from COVID-19.

The chain is built from TRBV18 and TRBJ1-5; D possibly corresponds to TRBD1 (6 bases). The CDR3 totals 16 residues. Germline CDR1 and CDR2: KGHSH and LQKENI. Trimming removed 5 bases at V and 2 bases at J, with 16 bases between. The CDR3 reads CASSSLQGRGNQPQHF. The CDR3 coding sequence is TGTGCCAGCTCATCATTACAGGGAAGGGGCAATCAGCCCCAGCATTTT.

This sequence joins TRBV3-1 (or the pseudogene TRBV3-2) and TRBJ2-2; D is undetermined. The CDR3 totals 16 residues. In germline, CDR1 is LGHDT, CDR2 YNNKEL (reference sequence). With 3 bases removed from V and 1 base from J, the gap between germline ends came to 12 bases. The CDR3 region has the DNA TGTGCCAGCAGCCATATTGGCCCGAAGAACACCGGGGAGCTGTTTTTT. Its translation is CASSHIGPKNTGELFF.

CDR3: CASLKRGSEQFF. CDR3 in DNA: TGTGCCAGCTTAAAACGGGGGAGTGAGCAGTTCTTC. This chain links TRBV18 with TRBJ2-1; D may be TRBD2 (6 bases). V dropped 7 bases and J dropped 9 bases, with 13 bases sitting between them. Germline V lookup: CDR1 KGHSH, CDR2 LQKENI. The CDR3 is 12 amino acids.

The chain combines TRBV19 with TRBJ2-7, with D unresolved. CDR1 LNHDA and CDR2 SQIVND come from the germline V gene (reference sequence). V was pared by 3 bases and J by 4 bases, with 10 bases between. The CDR3 runs to 13 residues. CDR3 residues: CASSISPPYEQYF. DNA of the CDR3: TGTGCCAGTAGTATCTCTCCTCCTTACGAGCAGTACTTC.

V and J are TRBV18 and TRBJ1-1, with TRBD1 identical over 8 bases. V trimming: 6 bases; J trimming: 1 base; junction bases outside the gene matches: 13. Germline V gene data show CDR1 as KGHSH and CDR2 as LQKENI. This CDR3 is built from 17 residues. Here the CDR3 reads CASSLDAQGAGNTEAFF. The CDR3 DNA reads as TGTGCCAGCTCCTTGGACGCGCAGGGGGCGGGGAACACTGAAGCTTTCTTT.

The chain recombines TRBV30 with TRBJ2-2; 11 positions agree with TRBD1. J lost 5 bases, V lost 6 bases, and 5 bases had no gene match. Germline V CDR1 and CDR2: GTSNPN, SVGIG (reference sequence). CDR3 size: 14 residues. Here the CDR3 reads CACSGTGGTGELFF. The CDR3 coding sequence is TGTGCCTGTTCCGGGACAGGGGGTACCGGGGAGCTGTTTTTT. The entire variable domain, with the rest obtained from reference TRBV30 and TRBJ2-2, is as follows: SQTIHQWPATLVQPVGSPLSLECTVEGTSNPNLYWYRQAAGRGLQLLFYSVGIGQISSEVPQNLSASRPQDRQFILSSKKLLLSDSGFYLCACSGTGGTGELFFGEGSRLTVL.